These 12 T cell receptor beta chains share one sample of origin, sequenced in a study of cytomegalovirus exposure and HLA in healthy donors. Primers included in the PCR were 60 Vbeta and 13 Jbeta primers. The assay was immunoSEQ multiplex PCR, and TCRdb's table has in-frame clones only and misses some. The data show 90,000 to 150,000 clones, around three quarters seen once. Sequencing used PBMCs. The receptors were gathered from a man aged 18 to 30 in good health and CMV-seropositive.

The genes are TRBV5-4 and TRBJ2-3, with 8 bases identical to TRBD1. The CDR3 covers 16 residues. The germline CDR1 and CDR2 sequences are SGHNT and YYREEE (reference sequence). Trimming at V came to 4 bases and at J to 3 bases, leaving 10 bases not matched to a gene. The CDR3 bases are TGTGCCAGCAGCCGAAAAGGACAGGGTGGGACAGATACGCAGTATTTT. It yields the protein CASSRKGQGGTDTQYF.

This clone was picked up a small number of times. This rearrangement joins TRBV6-5 to TRBJ2-1, with TRBD2 as a possible D gene (5 bases). The V end was cut by 2 bases, the J end by 7 bases, with 12 bases between. Germline V gene data show CDR1 as MNHEY and CDR2 as SVGAGI. CDR3 length: 14 amino acids. The CDR3 sequence: CASSYVNRGNEQFF. The CDR3 DNA follows: TGTGCCAGCAGTTACGTCAATCGCGGGAATGAGCAGTTCTTC.

The CDR3 sequence: CASSLVVSVNYGYTF. CDR3 nucleotide sequence: TGTGCCAGCAGCTTAGTGGTGTCGGTCAACTATGGCTACACCTTC. This chain uses TRBV11-2 with TRBJ1-2; D unclear. The CDR3 sequence is 15 residues long. Trimming cost V 1 base and J 2 bases, with 11 bases left between them. Germline CDR1 and CDR2: SGHAT and FQNNGV.

Comment on this clone: Other nucleotide sequences in the sample specify the same CDR3. The chain links TRBV6-1 to TRBJ1-2, with TRBD1 matching 7 bases. This CDR3 has 12 residues. J was trimmed by 8 bases and V by 3 bases; bases with no gene match: 3. The germline CDR1 and CDR2 sequences are MNHNS and SASEGT. This CDR3 reads CASSEGQYGYTF. DNA for the CDR3: TGTGCCAGCAGTGAGGGACAGTACGGCTACACCTTC.

The rearrangement joins TRBV14 to TRBJ2-1, with TRBD2 identical over 14 bases. The trim removed 4 bases at V and 0 bases at J, leaving 11 bases unmatched. Germline V gene data show CDR1 as SGHDN and CDR2 as FVKESK. There are 20 residues in the CDR3. The CDR3 region is CASSPLGTSGGPSSYNEQFF. In nucleotides, the CDR3 is TGTGCCAGCAGCCCCTTAGGGACTAGCGGGGGCCCGAGCTCCTACAATGAGCAGTTCTTC.

The chain links TRBV25-1 to TRBJ2-2; 10 bases are shared with TRBD1. V was clipped by 5 bases and J by 4 bases; unmatched bases: 4. The CDR3 runs to 15 residues. Germline V lookup: CDR1 MGHDK, CDR2 SYGVNS. This chain's CDR3 is CASSRGTGATGELFF. The DNA for the CDR3 is TGTGCCAGCAGTCGCGGGACAGGGGCCACCGGGGAGCTGTTTTTT. The whole variable domain, filled in from reference TRBV25-1 and TRBJ2-2, reads EADIYQTPRYLVIGTGKKITLECSQTMGHDKMYWYQQDPGMELHLIHYSYGVNSTEKGDLSSESTVSRIRTEHFPLTLESARPSHTSQYLCASSRGTGATGELFFGEGSRLTVL.

On this clone: Mismatch with germline at one junction end may stem from a read error. The chain recombines TRBV7-7 with TRBJ2-6, with D possibly being TRBD2 (6 bases). CDR3 length: 15 residues. Germline loops: CDR1 SSHAT, CDR2 FNYEAQ (reference sequence). The CDR3 DNA reads as TGTGCTAGCAGCTTAGGGACTCCTGGGGCCAACGTCCTGACTTTC. This sequence encodes CASSLGTPGANVLTF.

This clone occurred once. The chain carries TRBV30 and TRBJ1-1; TRBD1 is a possible D gene (5 bases). The CDR3 spans 14 residues. Looked up from germline, CDR1 is GTSNPN and CDR2 is SVGIG (reference sequence). The V end was cut by 0 bases, the J end by 4 bases, with 12 bases between. The CDR3 region is CAWSVPGGGTEAFF. CDR3 in DNA: TGTGCCTGGAGTGTCCCCGGGGGAGGCACTGAAGCTTTCTTT.

V and J are TRBV7-9 and TRBJ2-1; D not resolved. Germline lookup yields CDR1 SEHNR and CDR2 FQNEAQ (reference sequence). Trimming removed 4 bases from V and 0 bases from J, with 7 bases in between. This CDR3 has 14 residues. The CDR3 reads CASSYSSSYNEQFF. In DNA, the CDR3 is TGTGCCAGCAGCTATAGCAGCTCCTACAATGAGCAGTTCTTC.

V gene TRBV6-1 combines with J gene TRBJ2-7; a possible D gene is TRBD1 (5 bases). Looked up from germline, CDR1 is MNHNS and CDR2 is SASEGT. Deletions cut 2 bases from V and 4 bases from J, with 18 bases between. This CDR3 spans 16 amino acids. CDR3 nucleotide sequence: TGTGCCAGCAGTGAATTTACAGGCGGCGTCCTTTACGAGCAGTACTTC. This translates into CASSEFTGGVLYEQYF.

A note on this clone: The junction shows a germline mismatch at one end, possibly a read error. This chain uses TRBV10-3 with TRBJ2-6; TRBD1 agrees at 8 bases. CDR3 size: 17 residues. Germline V gene data show CDR1 as ENHRY and CDR2 as SYGVKD. The CDR3 region has the DNA TGTGCCATCAGCGAGACAGGGGAAGGCTCTGGGGCCAACGGCCTGACTTTC. It codes for CAISETGEGSGANGLTF.

J is TRBJ1-2 and V is TRBV15; D is uncertain. Germline V gives CDR1 LNHNV, CDR2 YYDKDF (reference sequence). The germline V and J ends were trimmed by 5 bases and 6 bases, with 16 bases remaining between them. The CDR3 is 14 residues long. DNA for the CDR3: TGTGCCACCAGCTCCGAGTGGGGAGGCAATGGCTACACCTTC. Translation: CATSSEWGGNGYTF.